This T cell receptor (beta chain) was captured by sequencing in a study of patients and donors after allogeneic stem cell transplantation. The CDR3 loop spans 16 amino acids. V dropped 3 bases and J dropped 2; count of bases not matched to a gene: 7. Germline values: CDR1 SGHTA, CDR2 FQGNSA. Each CDR3 protein gets one entry after TCRdb re-called the RT-PCR reads with MiXCR. The table has more than 850,000 distinct CDR3 sequences, over 15% seen once. Sequencing was done on a sample of blood, either unsorted or a sorted T cell fraction (not recorded which). This chain uses TRBV7-2 with TRBJ2-5; 9 positions match TRBD2. The clonotype originates from a human donor who was either an allogeneic HSCT recipient or a stem cell or donor lymphocyte infusion donor (not recorded which). It is not recorded whose cells these are; they may come from a transplant donor. The CDR3 is CASSFLSGGIQETQYF. In DNA, the CDR3 is TGTGCCAGCAGCTTTCTAAGCGGGGGGATACAAGAGACCCAGTACTTC. Supplemented by reference TRBV7-2 and TRBJ2-5, the full variable domain reads GAGVSQSPSNKVTEKGKDVELRCDPISGHTALYWYRQSLGQGLEFLIYFQGNSAPDKSGLPSDRFSAERTGGSVSTLTIQRTQQEDSAVYLCASSFLSGGIQETQYFGPGTRLLVL.